Described below is a single T cell receptor (beta chain) sequence and its context. What it recognizes is unknown. TCRdb re-analysed the RT-PCR reads in MiXCR, keeping a single row per CDR3 protein. In the table there are 800,000 to 1,000,000 distinct CDR3 sequences, less than 25% of which are singletons. The data stem from a study of response to subunit inactivated influenza vaccine. Study-level findings and limits: Few new T cells, the authors suggested, are recruited by each seasonal influenza vaccination.

This CDR3 contains 19 residues. The germline CDR1 and CDR2 sequences are MNHNY and SVGAGI (reference sequence). Trimming removed 4 bases from V and 5 bases from J, with 24 bases in between. The material was PBMCs from blood, obtained more than 4 days after vaccination. The V call is TRBV6-6, the J call TRBJ1-6; a weak D match, TRBD1 (6 bases). The TCR comes from a man aged 45 to 65 who received an inactivated influenza vaccine. CDR3 protein: CASSSHELRGQGDNSPLHF. The CDR3 DNA reads as TGTGCCAGCAGTTCGCACGAGCTCCGGGGGCAGGGAGATAATTCACCCCTCCACTTT.